The rows below give T cell receptor beta chains drawn from one sample of a study of blood T cell repertoires in COVID-19. Sequencing was performed with immunoSEQ multiplex PCR; in TCRdb, only in-frame clones are kept and a portion is missing. The table shows about 200,000 clones, with about 85% occurring only once. Sequenced input: PBMCs or T cells enriched from blood (not recorded which). The receptor source for this set is a man aged 35 to 55 who had recovered from COVID-19. Each CDR3 is given with its conserved first and last residue. Expanded clones get a size class; other rows say once, few or many, or leave the size out.

TRBV29-1	NA	CSVATGAFYGYTF
TRBV15	NA	CATSRVGTGTDYEQYF
TRBV5-1	NA	CASSLPGTGGKYEQYF
TRBV19	NA	CASSMVGQGAYEQYF
TRBV7-9	few	CASILAGANVLTF
TRBV10-1	NA	CASSDFFLGASYEQYF
TRBV20-1	NA	CSASSGGSYNEQFF
TRBV12-5	NA	CASGFSRQGAPYEQYF
TRBV28	NA	CASSPGGLLYQETQYF
TRBV27	NA	CASRTGTETYNEQFF
TRBV2	NA	CASCRLAGFSTDTQYF
TRBV29-1	NA	CSVEVQGAGTDTQYF
TRBV5-5	once	CASSFSAGVYEQYF
TRBV6-2/TRBV6-3	once	CASSPSGRERETQYF
TRBV6-5	NA	CASTGTYGDTQYF
TRBV7-2	NA	CASSPGGHEQYF
TRBV2	NA	CASRLRLVSYEQYF
TRBV24-1	NA	CATSDQGLAGGPQYF
TRBV27	once	CASSYRGYYGYTF
TRBV6-5	NA	CASSYLAEEAFF
TRBV30	NA	CAWSRPSTSGRNEQFF
TRBV7-8	NA	CASSPHRVRTGELFF
TRBV11-2	NA	CASSPLREGRGEQFF
TRBV5-1	NA	CASSLSGVAKNIQYF
TRBV6-2/TRBV6-3	once	CASSYGTSGRAASRFF
TRBV28	NA	CASSLSRGKNYEQYF
TRBV7-3	NA	CASSLGLAGGGDTQYF
TRBV6-5	NA	CASSYSGQYEQYF
TRBV19	once	CASSTGDSYNSPLHF
TRBV24-1	once	CATSYPMGADGTVYGYTF
TRBV3-1/TRBV3-2	NA	CASSQVLAGPYEQYF
TRBV9	few	CASSLTGSRTSPQETQYF
TRBV18	NA	CASSPAGQGEQYF
TRBV4-1	NA	CASSLGPGLVSYEQYF
TRBV7-8	NA	CASSLNFGHLTQYF
TRBV7-3	few	CASSEDGGNTEAFF
TRBV9	NA	CASSVEAGEQFF
TRBV9	NA	CASSVEPEPSTDTQYF
TRBV3-1/TRBV3-2	NA	CASSSAHRGSDYGYTF
TRBV7-2	NA	CASSSEDYGYTF
TRBV4-1	once	CASSQVGSSYNSPLHF
TRBV7-2	NA	CASSLDEGWSGELFF
TRBV27	NA	CASSLFAPRRDPQPQHF
TRBV4-2	NA	CASSPSSGSYEQYF
TRBV7-2	NA	CASSPSTGLIQPQHF
TRBV24-1	once	CATSDPPGAGGGEQFF
TRBV2	NA	CASSDAREKLFF
TRBV15	NA	CATSSSGRATDTQYF
TRBV5-1	NA	CASSLEGQGYGYTF
TRBV23-1	NA	CASSQASPLPGTSATDTQYF
TRBV4-1	NA	CASSQKYPLGGRWNTIYF
TRBV13	NA	CASSYLAGSSYNEQFF
TRBV28	NA	CASSSYAGPTNEKLFF
TRBV11-2	NA	CASSLDLIRDSLETQYF
TRBV27	NA	CASSFNPSYEQYF
TRBV30	NA	CAWSTGTTSTGELFF
TRBV16	NA	CASSSGGGGTEAFF
TRBV18	NA	CASSPIGLAGAYEQYF
TRBV19	NA	CASSITGNEKLFF